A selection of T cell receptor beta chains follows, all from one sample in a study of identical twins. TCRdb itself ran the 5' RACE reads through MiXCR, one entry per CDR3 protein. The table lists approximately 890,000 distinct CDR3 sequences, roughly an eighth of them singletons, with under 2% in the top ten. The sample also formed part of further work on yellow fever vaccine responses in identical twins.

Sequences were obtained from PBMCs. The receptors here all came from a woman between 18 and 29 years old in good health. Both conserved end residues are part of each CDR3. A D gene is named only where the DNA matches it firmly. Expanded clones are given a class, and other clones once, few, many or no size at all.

CDR3: CSVPEEGSPLHF
DNA: TGCAGTGTCCCGGAGGAAGGATCACCCCTCCACTTT
size: few
D: NA
J: TRBJ1-6
V: TRBV20-1

CDR3: CASSPPPGSSYNEQFF
DNA: TGTGCCAGCAGCCCCCCTCCGGGGAGCTCCTACAATGAGCAGTTCTTC
size: NA
D: NA
J: TRBJ2-1
V: TRBV28

CDR3: CASSPGVAKSGANVLTF
DNA: TGTGCCAGCAGCCCAGGGGTCGCCAAGTCTGGGGCCAACGTCCTGACTTTC
size: NA
D: NA
J: TRBJ2-6
V: TRBV5-6

CDR3: CASRQGTDGYGYTF
DNA: TGTGCCAGCAGGCAAGGGACAGACGGCTATGGCTACACCTTC
size: few
D: TRBD1
J: TRBJ1-2
V: TRBV27

CDR3: CASSETSGGPQYF
DNA: TGCGCCAGCAGTGAAACTAGCGGGGGCCCGCAGTATTTT
size: NA
D: TRBD2
J: TRBJ2-3
V: TRBV10-2

CDR3: CASSLVWREGPYNEQFF
DNA: TGTGCCAGCAGCTTAGTGTGGCGGGAGGGCCCCTACAATGAGCAGTTCTTC
size: NA
D: TRBD2
J: TRBJ2-1
V: TRBV7-2

CDR3: CATSRDMLAGGLYTQYF
DNA: TGTGCCACCAGCAGAGATATGCTAGCGGGGGGGCTTTATACGCAGTATTTT
size: few
D: TRBD2
J: TRBJ2-3
V: TRBV15

CDR3: CASSLYTGATGNEQFF
DNA: TGTGCCAGCTCACTGTACACCGGGGCGACGGGGAATGAGCAGTTCTTC
size: few
D: NA
J: TRBJ2-1
V: TRBV18

CDR3: CSARDRASTLKNQPQHF
DNA: TGCAGTGCTAGAGATCGGGCTAGCACCTTAAAAAATCAGCCCCAGCATTTT
size: NA
D: NA
J: TRBJ1-5
V: TRBV20-1

CDR3: CAISSAKQGLNGYTF
DNA: TGTGCCATCAGTTCGGCGAAACAGGGGCTAAATGGCTACACCTTC
size: many
D: TRBD1
J: TRBJ1-2
V: TRBV10-3

CDR3: CSVGGTGANTEAFF
DNA: TGCAGCGTTGGGGGGACAGGGGCGAACACTGAAGCTTTCTTT
size: few
D: TRBD1
J: TRBJ1-1
V: TRBV29-1

CDR3: CSAREGTENTGELFF
DNA: TGCAGTGCTAGAGAGGGGACAGAAAACACCGGGGAGCTGTTTTTT
size: NA
D: TRBD1
J: TRBJ2-2
V: TRBV20-1

CDR3: CASSSDLPLAKNIQYF
DNA: TGTGCCAGCAGTTCCGACCTCCCCTTAGCCAAAAACATTCAGTACTTC
size: NA
D: NA
J: TRBJ2-4
V: TRBV28

CDR3: CAISPTVGDTEAFF
DNA: TGTGCCATCAGCCCTACCGTAGGGGACACTGAAGCTTTCTTT
size: NA
D: NA
J: TRBJ1-1
V: TRBV10-3

CDR3: CASISKRERAYEQYF
DNA: TGTGCCAGCATTTCAAAGCGGGAGCGAGCCTACGAGCAGTACTTC
size: few
D: TRBD2
J: TRBJ2-7
V: TRBV6-5

CDR3: CASTSDRYYGYTF
DNA: TGTGCCAGCACCTCGGACCGCTACTATGGCTACACCTTC
size: many
D: NA
J: TRBJ1-2
V: TRBV12-3/TRBV12-4

CDR3: CASSYRAEGGTDTQYF
DNA: TGTGCCAGCAGTTATAGGGCAGAGGGTGGCACAGATACGCAGTATTTT
size: few
D: NA
J: TRBJ2-3
V: TRBV6-2/TRBV6-3

CDR3: CASSPQEVMTDTQYF
DNA: TGTGCCAGCTCACCACAGGAGGTGATGACAGATACGCAGTATTTT
size: few
D: NA
J: TRBJ2-3
V: TRBV18